The 13 T cell receptor beta chains presented below share a single source sample, sequenced in a study of CD8 T cells in ankylosing spondylitis. TCRdb redid the calling of the 5' RACE reads with MiXCR, one entry per CDR3 protein. The table lists around 280,000 distinct CDR3 sequences, 15% to 25% of them singletons. Specimen: blood, either unsorted or a sorted T cell fraction (not recorded which). The receptors were gathered from a male donor with ankylosing spondylitis or in good health (not recorded which).

The V and J genes are TRBV20-1 and TRBJ2-1; 10 positions agree with TRBD2. J lost 3 bases, V lost 4 bases, and 9 bases had no gene match. The CDR3 loop spans 16 amino acids. CDR1 and CDR2 from the germline V gene are DFQATT and SNEGSKA (reference sequence). CDR3 DNA sequence: TGCAGTGCTACGGGCCTAGCGGGAGAGAACTACAATGAGCAGTTCTTC. Its translation: CSATGLAGENYNEQFF.

The genes are TRBV15 and TRBJ1-1; D may be TRBD1 (6 bases). The germline V and J ends were trimmed by 1 base and 11 bases, with 14 bases remaining between them. CDR1 is LNHNV and CDR2 is YYDKDF in the germline V gene (reference sequence). The CDR3 is 13 residues long. The CDR3 DNA reads TGTGCCACCAGCAGAGCGGACAGTGGAGGTGCTTTCTTT. It codes for CATSRADSGGAFF.

The J gene is TRBJ2-1, the V gene TRBV27; unclear D gene. The CDR3 runs to 15 residues. The V end lost 5 bases, the J end lost 2 bases, and 13 bases lay between the germline ends. Germline values: CDR1 MNHEY, CDR2 SMNVEV (reference sequence). The DNA of the CDR3 is TGTGCCAGCAGTGCCCGAGACCCCGCCTACAATGAGCAGTTCTTC. As protein: CASSARDPAYNEQFF.

Ten or more counts support this clonotype. The chain combines TRBV20-1 with TRBJ1-5, with D possibly matching TRBD1 (5 bases). Germline V CDR1 and CDR2: DFQATT, SNEGSKA (reference sequence). V shed 0 bases and J shed 7 bases, with 10 bases lying between them. The CDR3 consists of 13 residues. CDR3 sequence reads: CSARDVGDQPQHF. CDR3 nucleotide sequence: TGCAGTGCTAGAGACGTCGGGGACCAGCCCCAGCATTTT.

This clonotype was observed a handful of times. This chain links TRBV12-3 or TRBV12-4 with TRBJ1-1; D is unresolved. V was cut by 7 bases and J by 9 bases, with 18 bases left in between. This CDR3 comprises 13 residues. CDR3 sequence: CASTTTPQPKAFF. The CDR3 DNA sequence: TGTGCCAGCACCACCACACCACAACCGAAAGCTTTCTTT.

Notes on this clonotype: Mismatch with germline at one junction end may stem from a read error. The rearrangement joins TRBV7-7 to TRBJ2-1; tentatively, D is TRBD1 (6 bases). The CDR3 has 14 residues. Germline V gene data show CDR1 as SSHAT and CDR2 as FNYEAQ (reference sequence). CDR3 DNA: TGTGCTAGCAGCTTAGTTGATGCAGGGGATGGGCAGTTCTTC. Its protein is CASSLVDAGDGQFF.

The gene calls are TRBV29-1 and TRBJ2-1; D gene ambiguous. This CDR3 has 8 amino acids. CDR1 is SQVTM, CDR2 ANQGSEA, per germline. V was shortened by 3 bases and J by 16 bases, with 7 bases between the two germline ends. The CDR3: CSVDRVFF. DNA for the CDR3: TGCAGCGTTGATCGGGTTTTCTTC.

The V call is TRBV25-1, the J call TRBJ2-1; no clear D. The CDR3 is 10 residues long. The V gene lost 6 bases and the J gene lost 10 bases, with 7 bases spanning the gap. Germline assignment: CDR1 MGHDK and CDR2 SYGVNS. Here the CDR3 reads CASREQEQFF. CDR3 nucleotide sequence: TGTGCCAGCAGAGAACAAGAGCAGTTCTTC.

This clonotype was found many times. The germline gene is not matched at one end of the junction; a read error may be the cause. This chain connects TRBV7-2 to TRBJ2-1, with D possibly being TRBD2 (5 bases). Germline CDR1 reads SGHTA; CDR2 reads FQGNSA. The CDR3 is 14 residues long. CDR3 protein: CASSLGLAGNEQFF. The CDR3, as DNA: TGTGCCAGCAGTTTAGGCCTAGCAGGCAATGAGCAGTTCTTC.

This clonotype was observed a few times. The chain carries TRBV11-2 and TRBJ1-6; 7 bases match TRBD1. CDR3 length: 15 residues. V trimming: 4 bases; J trimming: 7 bases; junction bases outside the gene matches: 7. Germline V gives CDR1 SGHAT, CDR2 FQNNGV. CDR3 in DNA: TGTGCCAGCAGCTCCGCGGGACAGCAGAATTCACCCCTCCACTTT. Translation: CASSSAGQQNSPLHF.

The V gene is TRBV5-1, the J gene TRBJ2-2, with 12 bases lining up with TRBD2. This CDR3 spans 17 amino acids. Trimming removed 6 bases from V and 2 bases from J; junction bases left unmatched: 8. CDR1 SGHRS and CDR2 YFSETQ come from the germline V gene. This CDR3 is CASTRGLAGVNTGELFF. In DNA form, the CDR3 reads TGCGCCAGCACCAGGGGACTAGCGGGTGTCAACACCGGGGAGCTGTTTTTT.

This sequence joins TRBV29-1 and TRBJ2-1; D remains ambiguous. Per germline, CDR1 SQVTM and CDR2 ANQGSEA. V lost 0 bases, J lost 0 bases, and 9 bases lay in between. The CDR3 length is 15 residues. The CDR3 nucleotides read TGCAGCGTTGAAGAACGGCCCAGCTCCTACAATGAGCAGTTCTTC. Translation: CSVEERPSSYNEQFF.

This chain connects TRBV6-5 to TRBJ2-1; D possibly matches TRBD1 or TRBD2 (5 bases each). Germline CDR1 is MNHEY and CDR2 is SVGAGI. The CDR3 sequence is 15 residues long. Trimming cost V 4 bases and J 12 bases, with 22 bases left between them. The CDR3 loop reads CASSSALGTSDAQFF. CDR3 DNA: TGTGCCAGCAGTTCGGCCCTTGGGACGTCGGATGCGCAGTTCTTC.